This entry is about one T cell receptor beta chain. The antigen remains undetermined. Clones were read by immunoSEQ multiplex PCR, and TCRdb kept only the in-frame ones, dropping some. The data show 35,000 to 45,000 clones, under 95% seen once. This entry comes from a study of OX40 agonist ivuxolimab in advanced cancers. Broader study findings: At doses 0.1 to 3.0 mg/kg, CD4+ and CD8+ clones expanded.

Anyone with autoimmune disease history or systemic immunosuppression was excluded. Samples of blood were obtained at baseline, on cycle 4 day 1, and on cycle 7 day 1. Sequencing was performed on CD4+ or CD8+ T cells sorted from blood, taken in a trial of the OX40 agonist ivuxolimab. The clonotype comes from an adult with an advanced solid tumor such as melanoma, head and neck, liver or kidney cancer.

CDR3 nucleotide sequence: TGTGCCAGTAGGTCCTACTCAGCGGGAGACGGTAATGAGCAGTTCTTC. Translating gives CASRSYSAGDGNEQFF. The gene calls are TRBV19 and TRBJ2-1; TRBD2 matches 8 bases. V was clipped by 6 bases and J by 7 bases; unmatched bases: 14. CDR1 and CDR2 from the germline V gene are LNHDA and SQIVND (reference sequence). This CDR3 is built from 16 residues.